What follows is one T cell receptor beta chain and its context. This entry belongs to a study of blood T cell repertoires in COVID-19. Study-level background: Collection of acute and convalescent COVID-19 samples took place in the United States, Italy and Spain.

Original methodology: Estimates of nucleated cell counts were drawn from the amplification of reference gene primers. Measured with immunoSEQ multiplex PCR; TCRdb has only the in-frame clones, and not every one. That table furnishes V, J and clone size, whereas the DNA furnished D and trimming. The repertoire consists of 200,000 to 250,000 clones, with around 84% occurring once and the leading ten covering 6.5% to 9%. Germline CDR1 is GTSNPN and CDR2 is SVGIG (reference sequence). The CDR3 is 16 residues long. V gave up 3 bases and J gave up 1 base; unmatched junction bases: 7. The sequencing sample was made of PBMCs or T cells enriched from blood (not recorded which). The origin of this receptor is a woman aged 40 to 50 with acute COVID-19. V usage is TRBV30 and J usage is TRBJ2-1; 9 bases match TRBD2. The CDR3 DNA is TGTGCCTGGAGGGGGGGCGGGGGGGTGTCCTACAATGAGCAGTTCTTC. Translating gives CAWRGGGGVSYNEQFF.